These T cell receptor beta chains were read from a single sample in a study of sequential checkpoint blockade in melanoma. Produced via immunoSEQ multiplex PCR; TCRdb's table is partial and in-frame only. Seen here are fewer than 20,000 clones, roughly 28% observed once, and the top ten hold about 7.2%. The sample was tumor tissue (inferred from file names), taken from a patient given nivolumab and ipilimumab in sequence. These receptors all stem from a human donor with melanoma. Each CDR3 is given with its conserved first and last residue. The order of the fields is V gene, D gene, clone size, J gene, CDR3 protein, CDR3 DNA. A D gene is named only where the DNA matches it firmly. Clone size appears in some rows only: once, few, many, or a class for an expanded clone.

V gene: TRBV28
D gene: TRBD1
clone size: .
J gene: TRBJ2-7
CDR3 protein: CASSLTGTGKEQYF
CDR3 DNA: TGTGCCAGCAGCCTAACCGGGACAGGGAAAGAGCAGTACTTC

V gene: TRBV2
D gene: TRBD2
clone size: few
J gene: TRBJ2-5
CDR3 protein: CATTFSGGPQETQYF
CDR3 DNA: TGTGCCACCACCTTTAGCGGGGGGCCACAAGAGACCCAGTACTTC

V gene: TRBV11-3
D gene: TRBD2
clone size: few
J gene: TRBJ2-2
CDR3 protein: CASSSRLAGSNTGELFF
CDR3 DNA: TGTGCCAGCAGCTCGAGACTAGCGGGATCGAACACCGGGGAGCTGTTTTTT

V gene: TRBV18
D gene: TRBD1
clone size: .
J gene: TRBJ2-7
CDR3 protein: CASSPLLAPGQVKSYEQYF
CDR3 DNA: TGTGCCAGCTCACCCTTATTAGCCCCGGGACAGGTAAAATCCTACGAGCAGTACTTC

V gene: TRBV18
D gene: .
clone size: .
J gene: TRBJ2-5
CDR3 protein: CASSPALGQETQYF
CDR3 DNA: TGTGCCAGCTCACCAGCCTTGGGGCAAGAGACCCAGTACTTC

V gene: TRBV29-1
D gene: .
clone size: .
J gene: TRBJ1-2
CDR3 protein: CSVELRDGANYGYTF
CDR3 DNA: TGCAGCGTTGAACTACGGGACGGAGCTAACTATGGCTACACCTTC

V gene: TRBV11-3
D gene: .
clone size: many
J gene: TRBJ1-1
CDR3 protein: CASLLGVGSTEAFF
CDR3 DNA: TGTGCCAGCTTATTGGGGGTAGGTAGCACTGAAGCTTTCTTT

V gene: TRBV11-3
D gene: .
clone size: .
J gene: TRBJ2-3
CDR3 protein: CASSQGETSTDTQYF
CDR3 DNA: TGTGCCAGCAGCCAAGGCGAGACCAGCACAGATACGCAGTATTTT

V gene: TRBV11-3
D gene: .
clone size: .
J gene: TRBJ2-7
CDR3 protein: CASSPNGRGTSSYEQYF
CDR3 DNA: TGTGCCAGCAGCCCCAACGGACGGGGGACCTCCTCATACGAGCAGTACTTC

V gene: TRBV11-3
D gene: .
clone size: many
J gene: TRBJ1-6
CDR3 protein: CASSLTASSYNSPLHF
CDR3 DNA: TGTGCCAGCAGCCTTACAGCGAGCTCCTATAATTCACCCCTCCACTTT

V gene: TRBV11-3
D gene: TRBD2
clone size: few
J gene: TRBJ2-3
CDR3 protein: CASSPREAGAGHTQYF
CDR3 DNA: TGTGCCAGCAGCCCTCGTGAAGCGGGGGCCGGTCATACGCAGTATTTT

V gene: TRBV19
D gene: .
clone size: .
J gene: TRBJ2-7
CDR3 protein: CASSIGPSREQYF
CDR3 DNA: TGTGCCAGTAGTATTGGACCCTCGCGAGAGCAGTACTTC

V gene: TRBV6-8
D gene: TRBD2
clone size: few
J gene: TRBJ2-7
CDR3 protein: CASRPTSGGNYEQYF
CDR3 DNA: TGTGCCAGCAGACCTACTAGCGGGGGGAACTACGAGCAGTACTTC

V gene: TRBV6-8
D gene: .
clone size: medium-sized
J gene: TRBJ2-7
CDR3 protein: CASSVFRATYEQYF
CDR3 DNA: TGTGCCAGCAGTGTTTTTAGGGCCACCTACGAGCAGTACTTC

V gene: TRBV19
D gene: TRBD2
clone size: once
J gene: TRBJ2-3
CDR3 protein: CASRTSGRGITDTQYF
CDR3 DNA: TGTGCCAGTCGGACTAGCGGGAGGGGAATCACAGATACGCAGTATTTT

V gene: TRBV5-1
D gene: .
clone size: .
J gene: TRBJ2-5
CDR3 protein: CASSSRTGMRETQYF
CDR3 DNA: TGCGCCAGCAGCTCGAGGACGGGCATGAGGGAGACCCAGTACTTC

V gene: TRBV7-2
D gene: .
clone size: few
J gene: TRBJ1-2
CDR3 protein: CAIWRGLSYGYTF
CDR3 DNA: TGTGCCATTTGGCGGGGACTATCCTATGGCTACACCTTC

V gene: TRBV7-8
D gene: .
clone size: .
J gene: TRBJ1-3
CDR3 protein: CASTLSYGNTIYF
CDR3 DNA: TGTGCCAGCACCCTCTCGTATGGAAACACCATATATTTT

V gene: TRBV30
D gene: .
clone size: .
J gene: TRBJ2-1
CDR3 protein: CAWSRGSNEQFF
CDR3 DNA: TGTGCCTGGAGTAGGGGTTCCAATGAGCAGTTCTTC

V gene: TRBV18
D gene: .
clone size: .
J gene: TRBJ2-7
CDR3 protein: CASSPAGSSYEQYF
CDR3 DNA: TGTGCCAGCTCACCAGCGGGTTCCTCCTACGAGCAGTACTTC

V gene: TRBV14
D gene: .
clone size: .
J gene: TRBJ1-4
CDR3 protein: CASSQAPDTTKKLFF
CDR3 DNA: TGTGCCAGCAGCCAGGCCCCGGACACAACCAAAAAACTGTTTTTT

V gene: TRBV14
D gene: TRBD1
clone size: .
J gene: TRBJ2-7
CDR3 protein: CASSPSGTGPYEQYF
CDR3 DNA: TGTGCCAGCAGCCCTTCCGGGACAGGACCCTACGAGCAGTACTTC

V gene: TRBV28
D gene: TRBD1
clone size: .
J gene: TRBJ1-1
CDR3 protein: CASSLSSPGGEAFF
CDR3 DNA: TGTGCCAGCAGTTTAAGTAGTCCAGGGGGTGAAGCTTTCTTT

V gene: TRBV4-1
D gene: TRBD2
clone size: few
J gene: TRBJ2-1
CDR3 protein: CASSQEYGRGAYNEQFF
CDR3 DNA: TGCGCCAGCAGCCAAGAGTATGGGCGGGGGGCCTACAATGAGCAGTTCTTC

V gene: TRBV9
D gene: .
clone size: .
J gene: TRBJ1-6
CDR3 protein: CASSVEGNYNSPLHF
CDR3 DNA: TGTGCCAGCAGCGTAGAGGGGAATTATAATTCACCCCTCCACTTT

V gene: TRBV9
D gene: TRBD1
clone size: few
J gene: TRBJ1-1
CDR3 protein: CASSVVWTGRAAEAFF
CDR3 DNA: TGTGCCAGCAGCGTAGTGTGGACAGGGCGCGCCGCTGAAGCTTTCTTT

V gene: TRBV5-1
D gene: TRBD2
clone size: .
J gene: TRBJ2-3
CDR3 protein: CASSLVAGGGTDTQYF
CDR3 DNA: TGCGCCAGCAGCTTGGTGGCGGGAGGCGGCACAGATACGCAGTATTTT

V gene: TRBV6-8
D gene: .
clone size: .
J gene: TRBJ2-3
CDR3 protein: CASSPSGTSRRGAQDTQYF
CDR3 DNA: TGTGCCAGCAGCCCATCCGGGACGAGCCGCAGAGGGGCCCAAGATACGCAGTATTTT

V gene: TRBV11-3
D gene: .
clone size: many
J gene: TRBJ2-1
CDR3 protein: CASSPRGGPYNEQFF
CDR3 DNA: TGTGCCAGCAGCCCTCGTGGAGGCCCCTACAATGAGCAGTTCTTC

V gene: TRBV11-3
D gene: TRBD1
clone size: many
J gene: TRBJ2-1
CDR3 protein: CASSPGQGGYYNEQFF
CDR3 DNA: TGTGCCAGCAGCCCGGGACAGGGAGGGTACTACAATGAGCAGTTCTTC

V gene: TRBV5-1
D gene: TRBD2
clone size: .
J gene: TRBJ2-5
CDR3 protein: CASTLAGAYQETQYF
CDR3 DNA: TGCGCCAGCACCCTAGCGGGCGCGTACCAAGAGACCCAGTACTTC

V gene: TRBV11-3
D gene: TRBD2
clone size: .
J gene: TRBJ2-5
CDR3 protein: CASSPAGGQEETQYF
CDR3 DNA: TGTGCCAGCAGCCCCGCGGGGGGTCAGGAAGAGACCCAGTACTTC

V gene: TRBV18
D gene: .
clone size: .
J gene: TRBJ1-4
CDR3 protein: CASSPRQEEKLFF
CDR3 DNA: TGTGCCAGCTCACCAAGACAGGAAGAAAAACTGTTTTTT

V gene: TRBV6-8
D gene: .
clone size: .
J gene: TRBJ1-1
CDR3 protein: CASSWDDNTEAFF
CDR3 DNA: TGTGCCAGCAGTTGGGACGATAACACTGAAGCTTTCTTT

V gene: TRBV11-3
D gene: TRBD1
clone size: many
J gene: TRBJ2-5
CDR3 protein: CASSSPGQGGETQYF
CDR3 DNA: TGTGCCAGCAGCTCCCCCGGACAGGGAGGAGAGACCCAGTACTTC

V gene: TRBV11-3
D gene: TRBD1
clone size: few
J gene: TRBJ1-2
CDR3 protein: CASSVGQGNYGYTF
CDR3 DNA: TGTGCCAGCAGCGTGGGACAGGGCAACTATGGCTACACCTTC

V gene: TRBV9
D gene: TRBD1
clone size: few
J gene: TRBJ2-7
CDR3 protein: CASSPWDSYSSYEQYF
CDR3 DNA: TGTGCCAGCAGCCCGTGGGACAGCTACTCTTCCTACGAGCAGTACTTC

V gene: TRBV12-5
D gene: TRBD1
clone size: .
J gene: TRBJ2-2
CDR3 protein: CASGLDRGLNTGELFF
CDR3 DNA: TGTGCTAGTGGTTTAGACAGGGGGCTTAACACCGGGGAGCTGTTTTTT

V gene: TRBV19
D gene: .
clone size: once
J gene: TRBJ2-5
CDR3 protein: CASSIWGLQETQYF
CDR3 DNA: TGTGCCAGTAGTATTTGGGGACTCCAAGAGACCCAGTACTTC

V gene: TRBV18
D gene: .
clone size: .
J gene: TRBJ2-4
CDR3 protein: CASSPSLGPKNIQYF
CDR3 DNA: TGTGCCAGCTCACCATCCTTGGGACCCAAAAACATTCAGTACTTC

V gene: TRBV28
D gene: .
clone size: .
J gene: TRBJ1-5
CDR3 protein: CASTETDHHSNQPQHF
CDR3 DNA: TGTGCCAGCACCGAGACAGACCATCATAGCAATCAGCCCCAGCATTTT